This T cell receptor beta chain was profiled in a study of T cells after yellow fever vaccination. V was shortened by 4 bases and J by 10 bases, with 20 bases between the two germline ends. CDR3 length equals 16 residues. Study-level results: Most clones from primary vaccination resurfaced after the booster (around 95% CD4, 88% CD8). Although most clonotypes did not, a small share appeared in both CD4 and CD8 compartments. Abundant clonotypes from the bulk population could get into FACS-sorted repertoires as contaminants.

In its sample, this clonotype was seen a few times. Its antigen remains unidentified. They built TCR cDNA with 5'RACE template switching, a step that put in a universal primer site and UMIs. TCRdb itself ran the 5' RACE reads through MiXCR, one entry per CDR3 protein. Of about 340,000 distinct CDR3 sequences detected, around 12% appear once; the ten largest clones hold 3.2%. This receptor was taken from a man between 18 and 29 years old who received the YFV17D yellow fever vaccine. The chain is built from TRBV12-3 or TRBV12-4 and TRBJ1-6; D is unresolved. The specimen was CD4+ T cells sorted from PBMCs, collected 15 days after the yellow fever booster vaccination. CDR3 residues: CASSWAWARRESPLHF. The CDR3 DNA is TGTGCCAGCAGTTGGGCGTGGGCTCGGCGAGAATCACCCCTCCACTTT.